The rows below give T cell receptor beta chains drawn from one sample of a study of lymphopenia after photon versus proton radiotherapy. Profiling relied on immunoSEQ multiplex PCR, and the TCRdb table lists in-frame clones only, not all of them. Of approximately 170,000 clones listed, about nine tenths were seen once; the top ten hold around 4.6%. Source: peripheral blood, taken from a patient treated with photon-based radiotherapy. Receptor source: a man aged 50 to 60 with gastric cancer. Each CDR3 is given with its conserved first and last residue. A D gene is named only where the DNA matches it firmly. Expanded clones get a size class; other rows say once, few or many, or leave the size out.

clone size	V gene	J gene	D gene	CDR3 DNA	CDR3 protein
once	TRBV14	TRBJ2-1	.	TGTGCCAGCAGCCAGAGAGCGGGTTCCATCTCCTACAATGAGCAGTTCTTC	CASSQRAGSISYNEQFF
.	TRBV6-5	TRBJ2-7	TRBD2	TGTGCCAGCAGCCGTAGCGGGATGAACTACGAGCAGTACTTC	CASSRSGMNYEQYF
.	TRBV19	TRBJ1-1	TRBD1	TGTGCCAGTAGTAATCGGGGACAGCTGACTGAAGCTTTCTTT	CASSNRGQLTEAFF
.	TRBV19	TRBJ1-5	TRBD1	TGTGCCAGTAGCGCTTTACAGGGGTCTGGTAGCAATCAGCCCCAGCATTTT	CASSALQGSGSNQPQHF
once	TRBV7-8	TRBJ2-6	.	TGTGCCAGCAGCTTAGACAGGCCACTCTCTGGGGCCAACGTCCTGACTTTC	CASSLDRPLSGANVLTF
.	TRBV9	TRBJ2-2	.	TGTGCCAGCAGCGTAGTCCCGAACACCGGGGAGCTGTTTTTT	CASSVVPNTGELFF
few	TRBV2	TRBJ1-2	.	TGTGCCAGCAGCGCATCCGGGACCGGTGGCTACACCTTC	CASSASGTGGYTF
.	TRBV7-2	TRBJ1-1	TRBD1	TGTGCCAGCAGCTTCAGGGTGGGGACAGGGGGTGGAATGAACACTGAAGCTTTCTTT	CASSFRVGTGGGMNTEAFF
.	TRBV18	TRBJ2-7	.	TGTGCCAGCTCACTATCGCGGGACGAGCAGTACTTC	CASSLSRDEQYF
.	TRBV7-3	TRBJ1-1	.	TGTGCCAGCAGCTCGAATCACGGATACACTGAAGCTTTCTTT	CASSSNHGYTEAFF
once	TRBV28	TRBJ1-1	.	TGTGCCAGCAGTTTGAAAGGGGGTGCGAACACTGAAGCTTTCTTT	CASSLKGGANTEAFF
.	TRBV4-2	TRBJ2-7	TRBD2	TGTGCCAGCAGCCATGCTCTAGCGGGGGGCGAGCAGTACTTC	CASSHALAGGEQYF
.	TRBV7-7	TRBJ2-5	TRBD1	TGTGCCAGCAGCGCAGGACAGGGGCCCAAAGAGACCCAGTACTTC	CASSAGQGPKETQYF
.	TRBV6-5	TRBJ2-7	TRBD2	TGTGCCAGCAAACGACGGGGACTAGCGGGCGAGGAGTGCTTC	CASKRRGLAGEECF
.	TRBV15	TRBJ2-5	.	.	CATSSSSGRAAETQYF
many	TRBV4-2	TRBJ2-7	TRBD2	TGTGCCAGCAGCCCCTCCGGGACTAGTACGTACGAGCAGTACTTC	CASSPSGTSTYEQYF
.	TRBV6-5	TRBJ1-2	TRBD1	TGTGCCAGCAGCGGGAGGGACAGAGATAACTATGGCTACACCTTC	CASSGRDRDNYGYTF
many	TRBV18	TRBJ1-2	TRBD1	TGTGCCAGCTCACCAGACAGGGTCCCGAGCTATGGCTACACCTTC	CASSPDRVPSYGYTF
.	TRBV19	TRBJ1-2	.	TGTGCCAGTAGTTGGGGTAACTATGGCTACACCTTC	CASSWGNYGYTF
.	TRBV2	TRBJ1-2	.	TGTGCCAGCAGTGTGGAAACAGGGAAGGACTATGGCTACACCTTC	CASSVETGKDYGYTF
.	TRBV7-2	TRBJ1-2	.	TGTGCCAGCAGCTTAGCCGGGCAGGCGATGAACTATGGCTACACCTTC	CASSLAGQAMNYGYTF
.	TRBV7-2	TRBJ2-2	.	TGTGCCAGCGGGGACTGGACAGTAGCGAACACCGGGGAGCTGTTTTTT	CASGDWTVANTGELFF
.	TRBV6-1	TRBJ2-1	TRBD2	TGTGCCAGCAGTGAAGCCCCCGGGGGTCGCGGGGGGAAGCAGTTCTTC	CASSEAPGGRGGKQFF
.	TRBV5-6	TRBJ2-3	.	TGTGCCAGCAGCTACGGACTACCCACTAGCACAGATACGCAGTATTTT	CASSYGLPTSTDTQYF
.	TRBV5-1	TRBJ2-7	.	TGCGCCAGCAGCTTGAGGCACCTCGGGGACGAGCAGTACTTC	CASSLRHLGDEQYF
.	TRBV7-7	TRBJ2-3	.	TGTGCCAGCAGCCCGGACCGTCAAGATACGCAGTATTTT	CASSPDRQDTQYF
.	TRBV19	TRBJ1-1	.	TGTGCCAGTAGTCCCCCCCGGGGGGCTTGGAACACTGAAGCTTTCTTT	CASSPPRGAWNTEAFF
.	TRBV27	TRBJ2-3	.	TGTGCCAGCAGGCCGCGGTGGAGGGTTTTGGCAGATACGCAGTATTTT	CASRPRWRVLADTQYF